This TCR beta chain was sequenced in a study of blood T cell repertoires in COVID-19. About the study: Researchers got acute and convalescent COVID-19 samples from the United States, Italy and Spain. From T cells, B-cell-depleted T cells, or PBMCs came the material, which was cDNA or gDNA.

Authors' processing steps: From reference gene primer amplification, estimates of nucleated cell counts were derived. The assay was immunoSEQ multiplex PCR, and TCRdb's table has in-frame clones only and misses some. V, J and clone size reflect that table, while D and trimming were determined from the DNA. Here the sample spans 150,000 to 200,000 clones, roughly 84% being singletons. This sequence originates from a human donor in a cohort sampled during active COVID-19. The sample consisted of peripheral blood.

The CDR3 sequence is CASSVDGTRTDTQYF. The CDR3 DNA is TGTGCCAGCAGCGTAGACGGGACACGCACAGATACGCAGTATTTT. The J gene is TRBJ2-3, the V gene TRBV9, with D maybe TRBD1 (6 bases). Germline values: CDR1 SGDLS, CDR2 YYNGEE. CDR3 length: 15 residues. Trimming removed 0 bases at V and 1 base at J, with 9 bases between.